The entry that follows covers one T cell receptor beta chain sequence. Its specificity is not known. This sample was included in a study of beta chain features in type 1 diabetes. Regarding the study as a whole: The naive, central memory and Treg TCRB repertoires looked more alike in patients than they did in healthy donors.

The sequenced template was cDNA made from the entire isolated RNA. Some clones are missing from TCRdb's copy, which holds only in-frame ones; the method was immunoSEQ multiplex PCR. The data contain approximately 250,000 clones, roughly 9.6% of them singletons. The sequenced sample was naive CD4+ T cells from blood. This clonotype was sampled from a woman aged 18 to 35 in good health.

DNA for the CDR3: TGTGCCAGCAGTGAAGGCCAGGCCGACACTGAAGCTTTCTTT. This gives the protein CASSEGQADTEAFF. The chain is built from TRBV2 and TRBJ1-1, with D unclear. Deletions cut 1 base from V and 3 bases from J, with 9 bases between. CDR3 length: 14 amino acids. Germline V gene data show CDR1 as SNHLY and CDR2 as FYNNEI.